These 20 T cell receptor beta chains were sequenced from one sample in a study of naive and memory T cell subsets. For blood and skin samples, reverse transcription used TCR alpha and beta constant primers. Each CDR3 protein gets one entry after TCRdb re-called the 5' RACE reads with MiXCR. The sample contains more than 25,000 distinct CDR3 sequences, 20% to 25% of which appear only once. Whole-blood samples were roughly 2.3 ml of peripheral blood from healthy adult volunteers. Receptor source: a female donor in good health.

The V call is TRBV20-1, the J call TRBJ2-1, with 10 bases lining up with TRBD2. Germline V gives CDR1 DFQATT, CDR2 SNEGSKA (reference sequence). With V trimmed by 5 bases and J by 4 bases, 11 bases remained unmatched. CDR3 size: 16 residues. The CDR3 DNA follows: TGCAGTGCTTCAGCCCTGAGGACTAGCGGATACAATGAGCAGTTCTTC. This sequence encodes CSASALRTSGYNEQFF.

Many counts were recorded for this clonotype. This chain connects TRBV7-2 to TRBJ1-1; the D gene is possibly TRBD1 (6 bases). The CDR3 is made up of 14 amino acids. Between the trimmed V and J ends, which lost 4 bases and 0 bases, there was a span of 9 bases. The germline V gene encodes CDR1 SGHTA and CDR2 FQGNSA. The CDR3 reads CASSSGQLNTEAFF. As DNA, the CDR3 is TGTGCCAGCAGCTCCGGACAGTTGAACACTGAAGCTTTCTTT.

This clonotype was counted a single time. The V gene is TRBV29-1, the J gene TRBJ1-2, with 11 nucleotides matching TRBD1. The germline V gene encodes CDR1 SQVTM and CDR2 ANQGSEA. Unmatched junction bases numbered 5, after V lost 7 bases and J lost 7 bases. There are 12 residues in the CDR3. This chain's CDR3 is CSGGQGALGYTF. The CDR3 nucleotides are TGCAGCGGAGGACAGGGGGCCCTTGGCTACACCTTC.

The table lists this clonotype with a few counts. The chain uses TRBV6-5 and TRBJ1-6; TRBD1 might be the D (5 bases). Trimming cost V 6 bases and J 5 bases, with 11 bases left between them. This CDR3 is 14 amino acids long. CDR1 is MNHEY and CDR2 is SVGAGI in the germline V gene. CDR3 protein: CASSGGLNNSPLHF. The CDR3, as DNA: TGTGCCAGCAGCGGGGGACTGAATAATTCACCCCTCCACTTT.

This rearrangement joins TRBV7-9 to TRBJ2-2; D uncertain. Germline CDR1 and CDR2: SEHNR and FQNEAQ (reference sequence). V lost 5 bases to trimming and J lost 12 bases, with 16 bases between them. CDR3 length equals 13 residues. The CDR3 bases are TGTGCCAGCAGCCCTACATCGCAAGGGCAGCTGTTTTTT. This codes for CASSPTSQGQLFF.

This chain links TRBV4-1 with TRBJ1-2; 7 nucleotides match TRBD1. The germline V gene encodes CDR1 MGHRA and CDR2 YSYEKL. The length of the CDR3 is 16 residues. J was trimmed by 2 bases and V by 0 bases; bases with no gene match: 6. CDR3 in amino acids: CASSQDERGRNYGYTF. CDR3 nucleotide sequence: TGCGCCAGCAGCCAAGATGAGAGGGGGCGAAACTATGGCTACACCTTC.

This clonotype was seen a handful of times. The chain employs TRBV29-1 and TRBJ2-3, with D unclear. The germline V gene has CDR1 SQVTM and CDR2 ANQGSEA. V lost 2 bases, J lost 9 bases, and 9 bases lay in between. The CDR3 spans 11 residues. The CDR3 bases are TGCAGCGTTGAAAACCTAAAGACGCAGTATTTT. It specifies CSVENLKTQYF.

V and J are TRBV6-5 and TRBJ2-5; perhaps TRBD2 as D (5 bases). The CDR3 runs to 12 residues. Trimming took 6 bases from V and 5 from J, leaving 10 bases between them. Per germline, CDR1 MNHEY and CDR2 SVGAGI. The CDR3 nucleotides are TGTGCCAGCAGCCCCGGCGGGGAGACCCAGTACTTC. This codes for CASSPGGETQYF.

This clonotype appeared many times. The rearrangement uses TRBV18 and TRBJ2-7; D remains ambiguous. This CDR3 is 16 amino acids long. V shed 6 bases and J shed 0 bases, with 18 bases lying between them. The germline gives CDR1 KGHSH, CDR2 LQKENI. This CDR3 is CASSPTLPISSYEQYF. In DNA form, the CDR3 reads TGTGCCAGCTCCCCGACCCTCCCTATCAGCTCCTACGAGCAGTACTTC.

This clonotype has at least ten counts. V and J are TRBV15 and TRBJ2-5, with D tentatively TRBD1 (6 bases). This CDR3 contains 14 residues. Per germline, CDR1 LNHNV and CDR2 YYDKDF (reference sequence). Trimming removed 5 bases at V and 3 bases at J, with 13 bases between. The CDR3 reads CATSHLGAEETQYF. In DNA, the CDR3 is TGTGCCACCAGCCACCTGGGGGCGGAAGAGACCCAGTACTTC.

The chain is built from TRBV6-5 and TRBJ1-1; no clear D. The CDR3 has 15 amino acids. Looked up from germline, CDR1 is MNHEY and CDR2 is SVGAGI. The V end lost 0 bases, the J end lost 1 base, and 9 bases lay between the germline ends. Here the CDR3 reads CASSYSRVPNTEAFF. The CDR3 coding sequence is TGTGCCAGCAGTTACTCGAGGGTCCCGAACACTGAAGCTTTCTTT.

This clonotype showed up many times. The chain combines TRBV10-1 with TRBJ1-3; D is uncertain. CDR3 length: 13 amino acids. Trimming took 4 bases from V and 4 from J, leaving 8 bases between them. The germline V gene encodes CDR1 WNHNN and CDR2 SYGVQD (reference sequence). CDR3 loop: CASSGGSGNTIYF. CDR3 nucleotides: TGCGCCAGCAGTGGAGGATCGGGAAACACCATATATTTT.

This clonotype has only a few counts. CDR3 coding DNA: TGCAGCGTTGAAATCGGTGAAAAACTGTTTTTT. Protein: CSVEIGEKLFF. The V call is TRBV29-1, the J call TRBJ1-4; D gene unclear. The CDR3 is 11 amino acids. Germline assignment: CDR1 SQVTM and CDR2 ANQGSEA. The germline V and J ends were trimmed by 2 bases and 7 bases, with 5 bases remaining between them.

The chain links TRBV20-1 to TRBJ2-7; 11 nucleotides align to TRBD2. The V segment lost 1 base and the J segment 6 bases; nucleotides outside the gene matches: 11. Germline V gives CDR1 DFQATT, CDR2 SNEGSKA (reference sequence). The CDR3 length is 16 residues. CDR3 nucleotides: TGCAGTGCTAGAGCCATAGCGGGAGGGCCAGCAACCGAGCAGTACTTC. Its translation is CSARAIAGGPATEQYF.

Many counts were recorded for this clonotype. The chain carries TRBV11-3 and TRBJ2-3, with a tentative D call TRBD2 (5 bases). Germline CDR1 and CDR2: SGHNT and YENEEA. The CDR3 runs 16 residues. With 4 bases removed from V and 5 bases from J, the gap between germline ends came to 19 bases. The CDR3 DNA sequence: TGTGCCAGCAGCTCCTCTAGCTTCGGAGGTGGAGATACGCAGTATTTT. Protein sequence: CASSSSSFGGGDTQYF.

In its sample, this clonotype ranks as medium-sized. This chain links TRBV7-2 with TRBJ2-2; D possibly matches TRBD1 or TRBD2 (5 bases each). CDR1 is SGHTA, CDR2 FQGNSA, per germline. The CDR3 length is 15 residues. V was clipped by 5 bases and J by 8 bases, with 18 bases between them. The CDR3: CASSPGTLGTGELFF. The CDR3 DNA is TGTGCCAGCAGCCCCGGGACGTTGGGGACGGGGGAGCTGTTTTTT.

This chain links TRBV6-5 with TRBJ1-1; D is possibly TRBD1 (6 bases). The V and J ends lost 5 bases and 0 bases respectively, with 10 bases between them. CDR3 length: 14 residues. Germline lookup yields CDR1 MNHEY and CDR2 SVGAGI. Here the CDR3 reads CASSNHRVNTEAFF. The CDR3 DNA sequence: TGTGCCAGCAGTAACCACAGGGTGAACACTGAAGCTTTCTTT.

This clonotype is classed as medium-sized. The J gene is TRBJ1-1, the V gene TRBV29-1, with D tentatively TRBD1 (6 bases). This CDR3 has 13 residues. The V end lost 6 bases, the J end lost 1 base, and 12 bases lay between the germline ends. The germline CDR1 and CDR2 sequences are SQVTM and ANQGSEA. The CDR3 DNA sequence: TGCAGCGTCCAGACAGGATGGAACACTGAAGCTTTCTTT. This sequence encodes CSVQTGWNTEAFF.

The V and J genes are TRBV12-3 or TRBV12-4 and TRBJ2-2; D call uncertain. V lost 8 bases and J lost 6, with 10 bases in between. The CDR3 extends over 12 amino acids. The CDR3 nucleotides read TGTGCCAGCCGGCGTGAGGCCGGGGAGCTGTTTTTT. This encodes CASRREAGELFF.

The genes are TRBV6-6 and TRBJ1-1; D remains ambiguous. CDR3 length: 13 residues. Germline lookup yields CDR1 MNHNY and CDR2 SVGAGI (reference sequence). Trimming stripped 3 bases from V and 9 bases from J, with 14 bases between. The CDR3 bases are TGTGCCAGCAGTTATGACATCTGGAGTAAAGCTTTCTTT. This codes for CASSYDIWSKAFF.